The 3 T cell receptor beta chains in this list originate from one sample, sequenced in a study of T cell responses to AZD1222 COVID-19 vaccine. Generated by immunoSEQ multiplex PCR, the TCRdb table keeps only in-frame clones and is missing some. Counted here are approximately 130,000 clones, roughly 93% occurring once; the ten biggest clones make up under 3.5%. Sequenced material: peripheral blood, taken on day 0 of AZD1222 vaccination. These TCRs come from an adult in good health.

The rearrangement links TRBV15 to TRBJ2-3, with 8 bases lining up with TRBD2. Germline V gene data show CDR1 as LNHNV and CDR2 as YYDKDF (reference sequence). With 5 bases clipped from V and 2 bases from J, the junction kept 9 bases outside the gene matches. This CDR3 region has 16 residues. CDR3 sequence: CATSPLAGPPTDTQYF. The CDR3 region has the DNA TGTGCCACCAGCCCCTTAGCGGGACCCCCCACAGATACGCAGTATTTT.

This clone was recorded only once. The gene calls are TRBV30 and TRBJ2-5, with D possibly being TRBD2 (5 bases). Per germline, CDR1 GTSNPN and CDR2 SVGIG (reference sequence). V lost 1 base and J lost 5, with 14 bases in between. There are 14 residues in the CDR3. CDR3 sequence reads: CAWSALRAFETQYF. The DNA for the CDR3 is TGTGCCTGGAGTGCATTGAGGGCCTTTGAGACCCAGTACTTC.

The chain is built from TRBV10-3 and TRBJ2-7; 12 bases align to TRBD1. The CDR3 loop spans 16 amino acids. V was clipped by 4 bases and J by 7 bases; unmatched bases: 11. The germline V gene has CDR1 ENHRY and CDR2 SYGVKD. The CDR3 loop reads CAISVPGTGGFREQYF. The CDR3 DNA reads TGTGCCATCAGTGTCCCCGGGACAGGGGGCTTTCGGGAGCAGTACTTC.